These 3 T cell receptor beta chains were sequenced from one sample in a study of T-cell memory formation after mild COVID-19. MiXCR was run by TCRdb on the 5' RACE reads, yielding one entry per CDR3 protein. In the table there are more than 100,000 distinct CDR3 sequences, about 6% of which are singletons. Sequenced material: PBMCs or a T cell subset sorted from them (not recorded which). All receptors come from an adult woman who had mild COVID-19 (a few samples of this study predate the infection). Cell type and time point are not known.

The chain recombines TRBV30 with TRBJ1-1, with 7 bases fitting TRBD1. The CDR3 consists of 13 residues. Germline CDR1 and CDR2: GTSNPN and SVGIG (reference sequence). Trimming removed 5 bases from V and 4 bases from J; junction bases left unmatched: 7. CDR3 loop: CAWQSGGFTEAFF. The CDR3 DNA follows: TGTGCCTGGCAATCAGGGGGTTTCACTGAAGCTTTCTTT.

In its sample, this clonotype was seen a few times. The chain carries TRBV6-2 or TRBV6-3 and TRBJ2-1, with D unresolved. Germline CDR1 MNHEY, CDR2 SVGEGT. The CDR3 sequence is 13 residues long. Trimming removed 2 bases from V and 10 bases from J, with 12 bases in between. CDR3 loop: CASSYAPAAEQFF. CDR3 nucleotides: TGTGCCAGCAGTTACGCCCCGGCGGCCGAGCAGTTCTTC.

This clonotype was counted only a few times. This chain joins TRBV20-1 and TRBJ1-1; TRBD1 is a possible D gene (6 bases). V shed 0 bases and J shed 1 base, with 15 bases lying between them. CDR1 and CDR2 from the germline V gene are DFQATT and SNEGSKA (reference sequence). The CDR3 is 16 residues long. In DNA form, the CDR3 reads TGCAGTGCTAGAGACCCTAACAGGGCGGAGAACACTGAAGCTTTCTTT. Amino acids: CSARDPNRAENTEAFF.